The 18 T cell receptor beta chains below all came from one sample that was sequenced in a study of T cell repertoires in cytomegalovirus infection. These receptors have no known antigen. TCRdb called the reads again in MiXCR, with one record for every CDR3 protein. The sample holds approximately 910,000 distinct CDR3 sequences; around 29% are singletons and the top ten take around 15%. The sequenced sample was cultured CD8+ T cells from PBMCs, obtained from culture after CMV antigen stimulation. These receptors all come from a human donor in good health (CMV status not recorded). Some clones in this sample may be carry-over from other donors' samples.

As regards this clonotype: The germline gene is not matched at one end of the junction; a read error may be the cause. This chain joins TRBV4-1 and TRBJ2-1, with 8 positions matching TRBD2. CDR3 length: 17 amino acids. Germline CDR1 MGHRA, CDR2 YSYEKL. The DNA for the CDR3 is TGTGCCAGCAGCCAAGAGCCAGCGGGGGCAATAGGGAATGAGCAGTTCTTC. Protein: CASSQEPAGAIGNEQFF.

In its sample, this clonotype was seen a few times. This chain uses TRBV6-2 or TRBV6-3 with TRBJ1-1; TRBD1 might be the D (6 bases). The CDR3 consists of 13 residues. V lost 6 bases and J 4 bases, leaving 12 bases between the germline ends. Germline V gene data show CDR1 as MNHEY and CDR2 as SVGEGT. CDR3: CASRLQGGTEAFF. The CDR3 nucleotides are TGTGCCAGCAGATTACAGGGTGGCACTGAAGCTTTCTTT.

This clonotype was counted ten times or more. The rearrangement uses TRBV7-9 and TRBJ1-3; no definite D call. Germline CDR1 is SEHNR and CDR2 is FQNEAQ (reference sequence). Trimming left V 5 bases short and J 4 bases short, with 15 bases between. The CDR3 length is 15 residues. The CDR3 nucleotides are TGTGCCAGCAGCCCATCACCGGGTTCAGGAAACACCATATATTTT. Protein: CASSPSPGSGNTIYF.

The gene calls are TRBV20-1 and TRBJ2-3; D possibly corresponds to TRBD1 (5 bases). The CDR3 length is 17 residues. Trimming shortened V by 0 bases and J by 0 bases, and 16 bases separated the two germline ends. Per the germline V gene, CDR1 is DFQATT and CDR2 is SNEGSKA (reference sequence). CDR3 DNA: TGCAGTGCTAGAGATGGGGCCCCCCAGACAAGCACAGATACGCAGTATTTT. Encoded protein: CSARDGAPQTSTDTQYF.

This clonotype appeared a few times. The V call is TRBV7-4, the J call TRBJ2-1; D might be TRBD1 or TRBD2, each matching 6 bases. Trimming took 5 bases from V and 4 from J, leaving 15 bases between them. CDR3 length: 15 residues. Germline V gives CDR1 SGHVT, CDR2 SQSDAQ. Here the CDR3 DNA reads TGTGCCAGCAGCCGCAAGACAGGACTATACAATGAGCAGTTCTTC. Amino acid sequence: CASSRKTGLYNEQFF.

The rearrangement uses TRBV20-1 and TRBJ2-1; D may match TRBD1 or TRBD2 (5 bases each). The CDR3 runs 14 residues. Germline V gene lookup returns CDR1 DFQATT and CDR2 SNEGSKA (reference sequence). The ends were cut back, 5 bases at V and 2 bases at J, with 13 bases in the middle. CDR3 sequence (DNA): TGCAGTGCTCTCGGGACCGAAGCCTACAATGAGCAGTTCTTC. It is translated as CSALGTEAYNEQFF.

This chain uses TRBV27 with TRBJ1-2, with D hard to call. The V gene's germline CDR1 is MNHEY and CDR2 SMNVEV (reference sequence). The CDR3 consists of 14 residues. V lost 3 bases and J lost 0, with 8 bases in between. This CDR3 is CASSLTFANYGYTF. The CDR3 DNA follows: TGTGCCAGCAGTTTGACATTCGCTAACTATGGCTACACCTTC.

This clonotype was detected ten times or more. The CDR3 DNA follows: TGTGCCAGCAGCCCCGGATACACCCGAGGGCCCGGGGAGCTGTTTTTT. Translation gives CASSPGYTRGPGELFF. The chain has TRBV7-6 and TRBJ2-2, with a weak D call TRBD2 (5 bases). With 5 bases removed from V and 6 bases from J, the gap between germline ends came to 19 bases. The CDR3 is 16 residues long. Germline V gene data show CDR1 as SGHVS and CDR2 as FNYEAQ.

This clonotype was recorded many times. CDR3 in amino acids: CASSSNMGPGQRGASSYNEQFF. The CDR3 DNA reads as TGTGCCAGCAGCTCAAATATGGGGCCGGGACAGCGTGGCGCCAGCTCCTACAATGAGCAGTTCTTC. The gene calls are TRBV7-9 and TRBJ2-1; 7 bases agree with TRBD1. In germline, CDR1 is SEHNR, CDR2 FQNEAQ (reference sequence). The V and J ends lost 4 bases and 0 bases, in that order; junction bases with no gene match: 24. The CDR3 is 22 amino acids.

There are many counts of this clonotype. Relative to the germline gene, one junction end is altered; a read error may explain this. The genes are TRBV5-1 and TRBJ2-1, with D tentatively TRBD2 (7 bases). CDR1 SGHRS and CDR2 YFSETQ come from the germline V gene. The CDR3 has 15 amino acids. Here the CDR3 reads CASSSRGGSYNEQFF. The CDR3, as DNA: TGTGCCAGCAGCTCAAGGGGGGGCTCCTACAATGAGCAGTTCTTC.

This clonotype has a count of ten or more. The chain joins TRBV6-1 to TRBJ2-7; 10 nucleotides align to TRBD1. The trim removed 6 bases at V and 5 bases at J, leaving 7 bases unmatched. CDR3 length equals 14 residues. Germline CDR1 reads MNHNS; CDR2 reads SASEGT. The CDR3 DNA reads TGTGCCAGCAGCCGAACGACAGGGGGCCACGAGCAGTACTTC. This sequence encodes CASSRTTGGHEQYF.

The chain recombines TRBV23-1 with TRBJ1-4; no definite D call. TRBV23-1 is treated as an ORF (open reading frame) with a function not yet certain. This CDR3 has 15 residues. V was clipped by 8 bases and J by 3 bases, with 16 bases between them. CDR3 residues: CASQSPGRSNEKLFF. CDR3 DNA: TGCGCCAGCCAGTCCCCGGGCAGGTCTAATGAAAAACTGTTTTTT.

This clonotype was observed once. This rearrangement joins TRBV19 to TRBJ2-2; 8 positions match TRBD2. The germline V gene encodes CDR1 LNHDA and CDR2 SQIVND (reference sequence). This CDR3 region has 12 residues. The ends lost 10 bases at V and 6 bases at J; junction bases unmatched: 4. The CDR3: CAILAAPGELFF. Written as DNA, the CDR3 is TGTGCCATACTAGCGGCCCCCGGGGAGCTGTTTTTT.

This clonotype was found many times. The chain combines TRBV7-2 with TRBJ1-6, with no clear D. This CDR3 region has 14 residues. CDR1 is SGHTA and CDR2 is FQGNSA in the germline V gene. The V end lost 3 bases, the J end lost 7 bases, and 10 bases lay between the germline ends. The CDR3 loop is CASSFVRINSPLHF. As DNA, the CDR3 is TGTGCCAGCAGCTTTGTGCGGATCAATTCACCCCTCCACTTT.

This chain links TRBV3-1 with TRBJ2-5, with D uncertain. The CDR3 covers 15 residues. The V end was cut by 0 bases, the J end by 4 bases, with 12 bases between. Germline V gene lookup returns CDR1 LGHDT and CDR2 YNNKEL (reference sequence). The CDR3 loop reads CASSQDGRWAETQYF. CDR3 in DNA: TGTGCCAGCAGCCAAGATGGACGATGGGCAGAGACCCAGTACTTC.

This clonotype was observed a few times. The CDR3 sequence: CATLWVRDLGNGYTF. Written as DNA, the CDR3 is TGTGCCACCTTATGGGTCAGGGACCTGGGGAATGGCTACACCTTC. The rearrangement links TRBV6-1 to TRBJ1-2; tentatively, D is TRBD1 (5 bases). Trimming cost V 10 bases and J 6 bases, with 24 bases left between them. The CDR3 is made up of 15 amino acids. CDR1 is MNHNS and CDR2 is SASEGT in the germline V gene.

This clonotype was counted a few times. J is TRBJ1-1 and V is TRBV27, with D unclear. The CDR3 contains 14 residues. CDR1 and CDR2 from the germline V gene are MNHEY and SMNVEV (reference sequence). V gave up 3 bases and J gave up 1 base, with 9 bases separating them. CDR3 sequence: CASSLSLQNTEAFF. In DNA form, the CDR3 reads TGTGCCAGCAGTTTGAGCCTTCAGAACACTGAAGCTTTCTTT.

This clonotype came up once. A much larger clone differs from this one at a single base, so this may be a read error. The rearrangement joins TRBV7-2 to TRBJ1-4, with D possibly matching TRBD1 (5 bases). The CDR3 runs 11 residues. Germline V gene data show CDR1 as SGHTA and CDR2 as FQGNSA. V lost 11 bases and J 8 bases, leaving 12 bases between the germline ends. Here the CDR3 DNA reads TGTGCCTCCTCAGGGCGAGAAAAACTGTTTTTT. Protein: CASSGREKLFF.